This T cell receptor (beta chain) originates from a study of blood T cell repertoires in COVID-19. Looking at the study overall: The analysed material was cDNA or gDNA that came from T cells, B-cell-depleted T cells, or PBMCs.

Study processing details: By means of reference gene primer amplification, nucleated cell counts were estimated. TCRdb's copy holds only in-frame clones and misses some; the assay was immunoSEQ multiplex PCR. V, J and clone size reflect that table, while D and trimming were determined from the DNA. Altogether 50,000 to 70,000 clones are present, around 90% being singletons, with the ten largest covering around a tenth. The sequence derives from a woman over 75 with active COVID-19. Sequencing was carried out using peripheral blood.

CDR3 residues: CASSTGGVGYGYTF. The CDR3 nucleotides are TGTGCCAGTAGTACGGGGGGCGTTGGCTATGGCTACACCTTC. This chain joins TRBV19 and TRBJ1-2; perhaps TRBD1 as D (6 bases). The CDR3 contains 14 residues. Germline assignment: CDR1 LNHDA and CDR2 SQIVND (reference sequence). V lost 4 bases and J 4 bases, leaving 13 bases between the germline ends.